Each of the 30 T cell receptor beta chains below was sequenced from the same sample in a study of Ad26.COV2.S vaccination and SARS-CoV-2 variants. This sample's treatment: some 19 received Ad26.COV2.S at low or high dose, single or two shots; several received placebo; per-sample allocation not given. Material that was analyzed had been drawn on day 63 after the first vaccine or placebo injection. This table comes from immunoSEQ multiplex PCR, and its TCRdb copy is limited to in-frame clones, with some not included. The data show approximately 300,000 clones, around 85% seen once. Source: peripheral blood, taken in a trial of Ad26.COV2.S vaccine versus placebo. The receptors were gathered from a person aged 18-60 years who received the Ad26.COV2.S COVID-19 vaccine or a placebo.

V and J are TRBV7-9 and TRBJ1-6; D is undetermined. CDR1 and CDR2 from the germline V gene are SEHNR and FQNEAQ (reference sequence). The CDR3 has 14 residues. V was pared by 1 base and J by 7 bases, with 8 bases between. The CDR3 region is CASSLDARNSPLHF. The CDR3, as DNA: TGTGCCAGCAGCTTAGATGCGCGGAATTCACCCCTCCACTTT.

The chain has TRBV5-8 and TRBJ2-2; 8 nucleotides agree with TRBD2. V lost 2 bases to trimming and J lost 7 bases; unmatched junction nucleotides: 13. This CDR3 has 17 amino acids. Germline CDR1 and CDR2: SGHTS and YDEGEE. CDR3 nucleotide sequence: TGTGCCAGCAGCTTACGTCAGGCCACCCTAGCGGGCGGGGAGCTGTTTTTT. It encodes CASSLRQATLAGGELFF.

The CDR3 sequence: CASSLGQKNQPQHF. In nucleotides, the CDR3 is TGTGCCAGCAGCTTAGGGCAGAAAAATCAGCCCCAGCATTTT. The chain combines TRBV7-2 with TRBJ1-5; D gene ambiguous. CDR3 length equals 14 residues. Germline-derived CDR1 and CDR2 are SGHTA and FQGNSA. Trimming took 1 base from V and 4 from J, leaving 8 bases between them.

This clone was found once. The chain combines TRBV10-3 with TRBJ1-3; D is unclear. The CDR3 has 14 amino acids. The germline V and J ends were trimmed by 6 bases and 3 bases, with 12 bases remaining between them. The germline V gene has CDR1 ENHRY and CDR2 SYGVKD. CDR3 protein: CAISAPGFGNTIYF. The CDR3 nucleotides are TGTGCCATCAGCGCCCCTGGCTTTGGAAACACCATATATTTT.

The chain combines TRBV6-5 with TRBJ2-7; D not certain. Per germline, CDR1 MNHEY and CDR2 SVGAGI. Trimming took off 6 bases at V and 6 bases at J, with 21 bases between the two ends. There are 15 residues in the CDR3. CDR3 amino acids: CASSSGFSGYVEQYF. DNA of the CDR3: TGTGCCAGCAGCAGTGGGTTCTCTGGGTACGTCGAGCAGTACTTC.

The chain employs TRBV18 and TRBJ2-5, with D perhaps TRBD1 (5 bases). V lost 3 bases and J 5 bases, leaving 16 bases between the germline ends. This CDR3 comprises 15 residues. Germline V gene sequence: CDR1 KGHSH, CDR2 LQKENI. The CDR3 DNA reads as TGTGCCAGCTCACCCCTCTTGGCCCCAGGGGAGACCCAGTACTTC. It encodes CASSPLLAPGETQYF.

The rearrangement joins TRBV19 to TRBJ2-7; weak D call: TRBD2 (5 bases). V was pared by 7 bases and J by 3 bases, with 13 bases between. Looked up from germline, CDR1 is LNHDA and CDR2 is SQIVND (reference sequence). The CDR3 sequence is 13 residues long. The CDR3 loop reads CASNEGKGYEQYF. CDR3 DNA: TGTGCCAGTAACGAGGGAAAAGGCTACGAGCAGTACTTC.

This chain's CDR3 is CASAKQGPYNSPLHF. As DNA, the CDR3 is TGTGCCAGCGCAAAACAGGGCCCCTATAATTCACCCCTCCACTTT. This chain joins TRBV6-5 and TRBJ1-6; D perhaps matches TRBD1 (6 bases). The V gene lost 8 bases and the J gene lost 2 bases, with 13 bases spanning the gap. Germline lookup yields CDR1 MNHEY and CDR2 SVGAGI. This CDR3 region has 15 residues.

This clone has only a few counts. V and J are TRBV28 and TRBJ2-5; D is tentatively TRBD1 or TRBD2 (5 bases each). Looked up from germline, CDR1 is MDHEN and CDR2 is SYDVKM. The CDR3 is 14 residues long. V gave up 5 bases and J gave up 2 bases, with 12 bases separating them. The CDR3 region has the DNA TGTGCCAGCAGTCCAGAATGGGGGCAAGAGACCCAGTACTTC. Protein product: CASSPEWGQETQYF.

This clone appeared a single time. The chain recombines TRBV28 with TRBJ2-5; 8 nucleotides align to TRBD2. This CDR3 has 14 amino acids. Germline CDR1 is MDHEN and CDR2 is SYDVKM. Unmatched junction bases numbered 10, after V lost 4 bases and J lost 9 bases. CDR3 loop: CASSSGTRRASQYF. The CDR3 DNA follows: TGTGCCAGCAGTTCGGGGACTAGGCGGGCCTCCCAGTACTTC.

This clone showed up just once. V and J are TRBV5-6 and TRBJ2-2; TRBD1 is a possible D gene (5 bases). Germline lookup yields CDR1 SGHDT and CDR2 YYEEEE. Trimming took 2 bases from V and 5 from J, leaving 13 bases between them. The CDR3 has 15 residues. CDR3 in DNA: TGTGCCAGCAGCTTCCAGGGTCGGGTAACCGGGGAGCTGTTTTTT. It specifies CASSFQGRVTGELFF.

V usage is TRBV5-6 and J usage is TRBJ2-2; TRBD1 matches 8 bases. Germline values: CDR1 SGHDT, CDR2 YYEEEE. CDR3 length: 18 residues. V dropped 2 bases and J dropped 7; count of bases not matched to a gene: 16. This chain's CDR3 is CASSFYVGTGLIDGELFF. DNA for the CDR3: TGTGCCAGCAGCTTCTACGTGGGGACAGGACTTATAGACGGGGAGCTGTTTTTT. The full variable domain, rest sourced from reference TRBV5-6 and TRBJ2-2, is DAGVTQSPTHLIKTRGQQVTLRCSPKSGHDTVSWYQQALGQGPQFIFQYYEEEERQRGNFPDRFSGHQFPNYSSELNVNALLLGDSALYLCASSFYVGTGLIDGELFFGEGSRLTVL.

The chain recombines TRBV19 with TRBJ1-5, with a possible D match to TRBD1 (5 bases). V lost 7 bases and J 7 bases, leaving 20 bases between the germline ends. The CDR3 length is 15 residues. The germline CDR1 and CDR2 sequences are LNHDA and SQIVND (reference sequence). CDR3 loop: CASMTEGALGQPQHF. CDR3 nucleotide sequence: TGTGCCAGTATGACAGAGGGTGCCCTCGGGCAGCCCCAGCATTTT. Combining the CDR3 with reference TRBV19 and TRBJ1-5 gives the whole variable domain DGGITQSPKYLFRKEGQNVTLSCEQNLNHDAMYWYRQDPGQGLRLIYYSQIVNDFQKGDIAEGYSVSREKKESFPLTVTSAQKNPTAFYLCASMTEGALGQPQHFGDGTRLSIL.

The chain is built from TRBV9 and TRBJ2-5, with 8 positions matching TRBD2. The CDR3 sequence is 15 residues long. Germline CDR1 SGDLS, CDR2 YYNGEE. V was pared by 6 bases and J by 2 bases, with 9 bases of the junction left unmatched. The CDR3 nucleotides are TGTGCCAGCAACCGGGGGGGCCCTCTGCAAGAGACCCAGTACTTC. Translating it yields CASNRGGPLQETQYF.

The CDR3 DNA reads TGTGCCAGCAGCTCTTCCGGGACAGCTTACACAGATACGCAGTATTTT. Its translation is CASSSSGTAYTDTQYF. The chain uses TRBV7-8 and TRBJ2-3, with TRBD1 matching over 7 bases. With 4 bases clipped from V and 2 bases from J, the junction kept 9 bases outside the gene matches. The CDR3 is made up of 16 amino acids. Germline assignment: CDR1 SGHVS and CDR2 FQNEAQ. Drawing the rest from reference TRBV7-8 and TRBJ2-3, the complete variable domain is GAGVSQSPRYKVAKRGQDVALRCDPISGHVSLFWYQQALGQGPEFLTYFQNEAQLDKSGLPSDRFFAERPEGSVSTLKIQRTQQEDSAVYLCASSSSGTAYTDTQYFGPGTRLTVL.

The genes are TRBV7-3 and TRBJ2-1, with 9 bases identical to TRBD2. After removal of 4 bases from V and 9 bases from J, the junction contained 7 bases not matched to a gene. Germline CDR1 and CDR2: SGHTA and FQGTGA. The CDR3 has 14 residues. The chain's CDR3 is CASSSTRGGVEQFF. The CDR3 nucleotides read TGTGCCAGCAGCTCCACCCGCGGGGGGGTTGAGCAGTTCTTC.

The rearrangement uses TRBV4-2 and TRBJ2-2, with D hard to call. V was pared by 1 base and J by 8 bases, with 11 bases between. The CDR3 contains 14 residues. Germline CDR1 reads LGHNA; CDR2 reads YNFKEQ. This chain's CDR3 is CASSQAPPEGELFF. The CDR3 DNA sequence: TGTGCCAGCAGCCAAGCCCCGCCGGAGGGGGAGCTGTTTTTT.

This clone was seen a few times. The chain uses TRBV5-1 and TRBJ1-4; possible D gene TRBD1, 6 bases. The germline V and J ends were trimmed by 2 bases and 3 bases, with 11 bases remaining between them. This CDR3 region has 15 residues. The germline gives CDR1 SGHRS, CDR2 YFSETQ. Here the CDR3 DNA reads TGCGCCAGCAGCTTATCAGGGGCCTCTAATGAAAAACTGTTTTTT. This sequence encodes CASSLSGASNEKLFF.

The V and J genes are TRBV24-1 and TRBJ2-1, with a weak D call TRBD2 (6 bases). Deletions cut 3 bases from V and 0 bases from J, with 11 bases between. The germline gives CDR1 KGHDR, CDR2 SFDVKD. The CDR3 contains 16 residues. Written as DNA, the CDR3 is TGTGCCACCAGTGATCCCCGGGGGAGCTCCTACAATGAGCAGTTCTTC. Residues: CATSDPRGSSYNEQFF.

This clone was seen repeatedly, ten times or more. The identical CDR3 is also encoded by other nucleotide sequences in the sample. Here the CDR3 reads CASSPDNTDTQYF. DNA for the CDR3: TGCGCCAGCAGTCCGGACAACACAGATACGCAGTATTTT. The chain combines TRBV5-1 with TRBJ2-3, with D maybe TRBD1 (5 bases). From germline, CDR1 is SGHRS and CDR2 YFSETQ. The CDR3 contains 13 residues. V shed 5 bases and J shed 2 bases, with 9 bases lying between them.

The chain has TRBV23-1 and TRBJ1-5, with TRBD1 identical over 7 bases. TRBV23-1 belongs to the ORF category, with a function that is uncertain. The CDR3 extends over 21 amino acids. Trimming took 0 bases from V and 4 from J; bases not matched to a gene: 21. The CDR3 reads CASSQSLFGTDTSDDNQPQHF. The CDR3 DNA reads TGCGCCAGCAGTCAATCTTTGTTCGGGACAGATACAAGCGATGATAATCAGCCCCAGCATTTT.

This chain connects TRBV21-1 to TRBJ2-1; the table's D gene call, TRBD1, was not cross checked with the DNA. TRBV21-1 is described as a pseudogene. The CDR3 consists of 16 residues. CDR3 residues: CASSQVANRDDNEQFF. The CDR3 coding sequence is TGTGCCAGCAGCCAGGTGGCAAACAGGGACGACAATGAGCAGTTCTTC.

The V call is TRBV11-2, the J call TRBJ2-1, with 7 bases lining up with TRBD2. J gave up 9 bases and V 8 bases, and 10 bases lay outside the gene matches. The CDR3 is made up of 13 amino acids. Germline loops: CDR1 SGHAT, CDR2 FQNNGV. CDR3 sequence: CASLKVSGAEQFF. CDR3 DNA: TGTGCCAGCCTAAAAGTGAGCGGGGCTGAGCAGTTCTTC.

This rearrangement joins TRBV11-2 to TRBJ2-1; D is undetermined. V was clipped by 2 bases and J by 9 bases, with 11 bases between them. Germline assignment: CDR1 SGHAT and CDR2 FQNNGV. The CDR3 covers 13 residues. CDR3 DNA sequence: TGTGCCAGCAGCTTAATACTTTGGGGTGAGCAGTTCTTC. As protein: CASSLILWGEQFF.

The gene calls are TRBV12-3 or TRBV12-4 and TRBJ1-1; D is uncertain. The V gene lost 4 bases and the J gene lost 4 bases, with 4 bases spanning the gap. This CDR3 spans 11 amino acids. The CDR3 loop reads CASSYPTEAFF. CDR3 nucleotide sequence: TGTGCCAGCAGTTACCCCACTGAAGCTTTCTTT.

This clone was seen only once. The rearrangement links TRBV2 to TRBJ2-3, with D uncertain. The V gene lost 2 bases and the J gene lost 3 bases, with 12 bases spanning the gap. The CDR3 has 15 residues. Per germline, CDR1 SNHLY and CDR2 FYNNEI. This chain's CDR3 is CASSEKVAPTDTQYF. The CDR3 DNA sequence: TGTGCCAGCAGTGAAAAGGTGGCACCAACAGATACGCAGTATTTT.

The rearrangement joins TRBV14 to TRBJ2-7; the D is unclear. CDR3 length: 13 amino acids. The germline V gene has CDR1 SGHDN and CDR2 FVKESK. The V gene lost 4 bases and the J gene lost 0 bases, with 7 bases spanning the gap. In DNA, the CDR3 is TGTGCCAGCAGCCCCCTCTTCTCCTACGAGCAGTACTTC. Its translation: CASSPLFSYEQYF.

This chain connects TRBV5-1 to TRBJ1-1, with a weak D call TRBD1 (5 bases). The CDR3 length is 14 residues. CDR1 is SGHRS, CDR2 YFSETQ, per germline. V gave up 0 bases and J gave up 1 base, with 7 bases separating them. DNA of the CDR3: TGCGCCAGCAGCTTGGCTGACAGGAACACTGAAGCTTTCTTT. It is translated as CASSLADRNTEAFF.

The V and J genes are TRBV12-3 or TRBV12-4 and TRBJ2-2, with D maybe TRBD2 (6 bases). The CDR3 has 12 amino acids. V lost 8 bases to trimming and J lost 8 bases, with 12 bases between them. CDR3 residues: CASGVGRGELFF. In DNA, the CDR3 is TGTGCCAGCGGCGTAGGGAGGGGGGAGCTGTTTTTT.

The chain employs TRBV4-2 and TRBJ1-2, with TRBD1 identical over 9 bases. The CDR3 is 14 residues long. CDR1 and CDR2 (germline): LGHNA, YNFKEQ. V lost 8 bases, J lost 3 bases, and 7 bases stayed unmatched. CDR3 DNA sequence: TGTGCCAGCGGCCGACAGGGGGTGGACTATGGCTACACCTTC. Amino acids: CASGRQGVDYGYTF.